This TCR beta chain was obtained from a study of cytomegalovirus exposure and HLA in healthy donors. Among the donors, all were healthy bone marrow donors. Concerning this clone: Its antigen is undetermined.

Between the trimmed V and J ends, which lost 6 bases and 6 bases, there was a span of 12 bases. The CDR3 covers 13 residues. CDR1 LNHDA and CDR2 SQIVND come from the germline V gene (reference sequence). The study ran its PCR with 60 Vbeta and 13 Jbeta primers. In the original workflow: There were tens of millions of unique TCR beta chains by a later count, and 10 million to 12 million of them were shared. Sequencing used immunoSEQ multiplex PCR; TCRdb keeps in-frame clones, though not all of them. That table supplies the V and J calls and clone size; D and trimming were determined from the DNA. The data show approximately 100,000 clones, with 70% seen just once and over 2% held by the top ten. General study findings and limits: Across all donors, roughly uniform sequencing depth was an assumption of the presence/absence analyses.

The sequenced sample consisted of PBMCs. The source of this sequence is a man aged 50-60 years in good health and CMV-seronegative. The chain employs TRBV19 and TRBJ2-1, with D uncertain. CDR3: CASSRQVGNEQFF. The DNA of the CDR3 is TGTGCCAGTAGCCGGCAGGTCGGCAATGAGCAGTTCTTC.